Listed below are T cell receptor beta chains from one sample, sequenced in a study of response to subunit inactivated influenza vaccine. TCRdb independently ran MiXCR on the RT-PCR reads; one entry per CDR3 protein. This sample has 150,000 to 200,000 distinct CDR3 sequences, with about 9% found just once. This specimen was non-naive T cells sorted from PBMCs, taken on the day of vaccination. The receptors originated from a man aged 50 to 59 who received an inactivated influenza vaccine. The CDR3 runs from the conserved cysteine through the conserved F or W. Fields, in order: CDR3 protein, CDR3 DNA, J gene, V gene, clone size, D gene. D genes are given only for firm matches. The listing skips clone size in some rows; elsewhere it reads once, few, many or a size class.

cdr3_aa: CASTDRSYEQYF; cdr3_nt: TGTGCCAGTACGGACAGGTCCTACGAGCAGTACTTC; j_call: TRBJ2-7; v_call: TRBV19; clone_size: NA; d_call: TRBD1
cdr3_aa: CASNIVNTGELFF; cdr3_nt: TGTGCCAGCAATATCGTTAACACCGGGGAGCTGTTTTTT; j_call: TRBJ2-2; v_call: TRBV6-2/TRBV6-3; clone_size: many; d_call: NA
cdr3_aa: CSAPKSGGVYEQYF; cdr3_nt: TGCAGTGCTCCCAAGTCGGGGGGCGTCTACGAGCAGTACTTC; j_call: TRBJ2-7; v_call: TRBV20-1; clone_size: NA; d_call: NA
cdr3_aa: CASLSQGVGYTGELFF; cdr3_nt: TGTGCCAGTCTCAGTCAGGGGGTAGGGTACACCGGGGAGCTGTTTTTT; j_call: TRBJ2-2; v_call: TRBV27; clone_size: NA; d_call: TRBD1
cdr3_aa: CASSHEGNTYEQYF; cdr3_nt: TGTGCCAGCTCTCACGAGGGAAATACCTACGAGCAGTACTTC; j_call: TRBJ2-7; v_call: TRBV25-1; clone_size: few; d_call: NA
cdr3_aa: CASSYYLTDTQYF; cdr3_nt: TGTGCCAGCAGTTACTACCTCACAGATACGCAGTATTTT; j_call: TRBJ2-3; v_call: TRBV6-5; clone_size: NA; d_call: NA
cdr3_aa: CSARRTSQSYNEQFF; cdr3_nt: TGCAGTGCTAGAAGGACTAGCCAATCCTACAATGAGCAGTTCTTC; j_call: TRBJ2-1; v_call: TRBV20-1; clone_size: few; d_call: TRBD2
cdr3_aa: CASTQGREDEQYF; cdr3_nt: TGTGCCAGCACCCAAGGCAGGGAGGACGAGCAGTACTTC; j_call: TRBJ2-7; v_call: TRBV25-1; clone_size: NA; d_call: NA
cdr3_aa: CASSTDRGTPDTQYF; cdr3_nt: TGTGCCAGCAGCACGGACAGGGGGACCCCCGATACGCAGTATTTT; j_call: TRBJ2-3; v_call: TRBV6-1; clone_size: NA; d_call: TRBD1
cdr3_aa: CASSQGTGGYTGELFF; cdr3_nt: TGCGCCAGCAGCCAGGGGACAGGGGGCTACACCGGGGAGCTGTTTTTT; j_call: TRBJ2-2; v_call: TRBV5-1; clone_size: NA; d_call: TRBD1
cdr3_aa: CASLPDFSSTDTQYF; cdr3_nt: TGCGCCAGCCTTCCGGATTTCTCTAGCACAGATACGCAGTATTTT; j_call: TRBJ2-3; v_call: TRBV10-2; clone_size: many; d_call: NA